This record looks at one T cell receptor beta chain sequence and its context. Its specific antigen is unknown. No per-base quality is available; no much larger clone lies one base away. The CDR3 regions of human TCRbeta chains were analyzed by immunosequencing. The source study handled its data this way. Repertoire TCRs were checked for matches against a reference library of SARS-CoV-2-specific TCRs that had been generated using the MIRA antigen-specificity platform. Breadth was defined as the fraction of unique TCRs that were SARS-CoV-2-associated. Depth was defined as the fraction of total T cells that were SARS-CoV-2-associated. Using the MIRA data, each spike-specific TCR was mapped to the spike region that the TCR reacts to and placed in a CD4 or CD8 class. Log10-transformed breadth and depth values were compared by one-way ANOVA with Sidak's multiple comparisons tests. TCRdb provides this immuneACCESS table in a form limited to in-frame rearrangements. Some clones are lacking; in checked studies, under half of them reflect an unresolved V gene, and why the rest are absent is not known. V, J and clone size are those of that table, while D and trimming were read from the DNA. This sample gives about 97,000 clones in total; around 88% of them show up just once. 6% to 8% of the sample belongs to the ten largest clones.

This specimen belongs to a study of T cell responses to AZD1222 COVID-19 vaccine listed by TCRdb under 2021. Study-level background: AZD1222 recipients whose second dose came at about 4 weeks and those whose second dose came at about 12 weeks were combined into one group, since spike-specific TCR depth and breadth did not differ between the two schedules. TCR sequencing covered 233 trial participants: approximately 200 given two doses of AZD1222 and about 26 given two doses of MenACWY control vaccine. Trial participants were enrolled by age into subgroups of 18-55, 56-69 and 70-plus years, and around 150, 29 and 61 TCR-sequenced participants, respectively, were included in these subgroups. Summary of the overall study and its limitations: The whole spike protein was spanned by vaccine-associated CD4 TCRs, and dominant responses were seen in regions 160-218 and 743-854. Epitopes outside the regions mutated in the B.1.351 and B.1.1.7 variants were reportedly recognized by nearly half of the unique spike-specific TCRs. Conclusions about previously exposed vaccinees are limited because only five to seven AZD1222 recipients were SARS-CoV-2 seropositive at baseline. Because no day 14 peak-response samples were available, repertoires were characterized only after the peak T cell response. The 56-69-year group was small, and its depth increase did not reach significance, likely because of low power. A significant rise in spike-specific TCR breadth and depth was observed after two AZD1222 doses relative to day 0 and relative to MenACWY recipients. Participants were mostly white British and included more females than males, and it was suggested by the authors that clonal diversity may have been underestimated.

CDR1 and CDR2 are drawn from the germline V gene: MDHEN, SYDVKM. V and J lose 3 bases and 2 bases, and a span of 11 bases separates them. The CDR3 numbers 14 residues from cysteine through phenylalanine. The retained sequence is limited to the CDR3, 42 bases, with the frame set at the first base. Reading the label with the study, this specimen's time point is: baseline before first vaccination. The vaccinee samples were drawn from two UK trials, COV001 and COV002, one of which was a single-blind randomized controlled phase 2/3 trial testing AZD1222 (ChAdOx1 nCoV-19) in healthy adults. Trial participant PBMC samples were collected at day 0 and day 28 after the second dose for TCRbeta chain sequencing.

This receptor was identified in an adult in good health. The chain links TRBV28 with TRBJ2-7, with no confidently assigned D gene. The source was peripheral blood, collected on day 0 of AZD1222 vaccination. The DNA sequence follows: TGTGCCAGCAGTTTTGTTAAGGCCACCTACGAGCAGTACTTC. Its protein product is CASSFVKATYEQYF.